This T cell receptor (beta chain) is drawn from a study of blood T cell repertoires in COVID-19. Across the study: Sites in the United States, Italy and Spain provided acute and convalescent COVID-19 samples. PBMCs, B-cell-depleted T cells, or T cells provided the cDNA or gDNA that made up the material.

J was trimmed by 6 bases and V by 4 bases; bases with no gene match: 3. Per the germline V gene, CDR1 is SGHRS and CDR2 is YFSETQ. This CDR3 spans 12 amino acids. Using immunoSEQ multiplex PCR, the repertoire was profiled, and TCRdb retains in-frame clones only, with some absent. The sample includes about 160,000 clones, about 83% of them seen just once. The chain couples TRBV5-1 to TRBJ1-2, with 7 nucleotides matching TRBD1. The specimen sequenced was peripheral blood. The sequence derives from a man in his 70s who had recovered from COVID-19. CDR3 region: CASSLGQDGYTF. CDR3 DNA: TGCGCCAGCAGCCTCGGACAGGATGGCTACACCTTC.